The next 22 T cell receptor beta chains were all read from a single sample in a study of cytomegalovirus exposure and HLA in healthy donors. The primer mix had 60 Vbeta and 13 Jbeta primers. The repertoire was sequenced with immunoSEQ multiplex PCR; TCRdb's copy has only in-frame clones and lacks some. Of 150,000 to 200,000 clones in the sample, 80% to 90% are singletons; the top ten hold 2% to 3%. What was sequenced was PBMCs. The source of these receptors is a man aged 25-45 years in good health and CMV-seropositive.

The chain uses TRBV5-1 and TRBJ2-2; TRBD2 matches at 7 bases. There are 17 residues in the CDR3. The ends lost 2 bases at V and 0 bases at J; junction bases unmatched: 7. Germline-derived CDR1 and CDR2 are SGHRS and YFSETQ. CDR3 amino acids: CASSFRAGVTNTGELFF. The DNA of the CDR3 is TGCGCCAGCAGCTTTAGGGCGGGAGTAACGAACACCGGGGAGCTGTTTTTT.

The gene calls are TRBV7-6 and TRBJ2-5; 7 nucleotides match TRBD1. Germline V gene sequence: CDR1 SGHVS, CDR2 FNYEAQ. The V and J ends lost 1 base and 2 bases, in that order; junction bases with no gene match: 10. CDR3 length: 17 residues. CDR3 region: CASSLGQGGSGQETQYF. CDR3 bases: TGTGCCAGCAGCTTAGGTCAAGGGGGCTCTGGGCAAGAGACCCAGTACTTC.

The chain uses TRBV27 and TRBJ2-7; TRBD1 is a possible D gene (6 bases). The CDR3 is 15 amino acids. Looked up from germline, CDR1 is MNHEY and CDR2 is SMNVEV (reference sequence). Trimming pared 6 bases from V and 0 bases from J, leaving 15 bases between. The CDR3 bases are TGTGCCAGCAGCCTCGACAGGAGCTGCTCCTACGAGCAGTACGTC. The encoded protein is CASSLDRSCSYEQYV.

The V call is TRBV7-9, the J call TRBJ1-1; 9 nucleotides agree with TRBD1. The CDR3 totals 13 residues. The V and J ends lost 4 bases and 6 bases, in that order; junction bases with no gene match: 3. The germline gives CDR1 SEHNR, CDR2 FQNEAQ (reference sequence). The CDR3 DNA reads TGTGCCAGCAGCTGGGACAGGGCATCTGAAGCTTTCTTT. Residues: CASSWDRASEAFF.

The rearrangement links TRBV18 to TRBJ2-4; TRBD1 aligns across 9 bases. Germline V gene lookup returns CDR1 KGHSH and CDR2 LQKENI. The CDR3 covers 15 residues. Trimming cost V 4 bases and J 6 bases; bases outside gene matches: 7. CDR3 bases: TGTGCCAGCTCACAACAGGGACAGGGATTAAACATTCAGTACTTC. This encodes CASSQQGQGLNIQYF. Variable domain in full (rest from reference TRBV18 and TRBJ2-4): NAGVMQNPRHLVRRRGQEARLRCSPMKGHSHVYWYRQLPEEGLKFMVYLQKENIIDESGMPKERFSAEFPKEGPSILRIQQVVRGDSAAYFCASSQQGQGLNIQYFGAGTRLSVL.

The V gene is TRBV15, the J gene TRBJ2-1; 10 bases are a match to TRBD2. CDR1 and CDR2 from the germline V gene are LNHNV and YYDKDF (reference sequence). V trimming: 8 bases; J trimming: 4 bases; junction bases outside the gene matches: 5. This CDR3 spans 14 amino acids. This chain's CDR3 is CATSGLAVYNEQFF. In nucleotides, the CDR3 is TGTGCCACCTCCGGACTAGCGGTATACAATGAGCAGTTCTTC.

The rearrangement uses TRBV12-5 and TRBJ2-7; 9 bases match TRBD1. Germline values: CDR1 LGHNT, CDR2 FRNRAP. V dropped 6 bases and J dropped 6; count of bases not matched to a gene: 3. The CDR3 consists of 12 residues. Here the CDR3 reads CASGVTGGEQYF. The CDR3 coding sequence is TGTGCTAGTGGCGTGACAGGGGGCGAGCAGTACTTC.

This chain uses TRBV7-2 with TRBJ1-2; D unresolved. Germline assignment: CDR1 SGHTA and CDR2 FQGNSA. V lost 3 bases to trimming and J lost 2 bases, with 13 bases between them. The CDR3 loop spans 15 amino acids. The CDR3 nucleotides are TGTGCCAGCAGCTTTTTGGGAGTCGAGAACTATGGCTACACCTTC. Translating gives CASSFLGVENYGYTF.

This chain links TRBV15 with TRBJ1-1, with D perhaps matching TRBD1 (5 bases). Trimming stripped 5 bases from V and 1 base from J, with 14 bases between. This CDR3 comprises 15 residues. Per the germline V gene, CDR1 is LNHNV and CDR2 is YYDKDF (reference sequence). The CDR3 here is CATSPGGEENTEAFF. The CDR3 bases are TGTGCCACCAGCCCCGGAGGGGAAGAGAACACTGAAGCTTTCTTT.

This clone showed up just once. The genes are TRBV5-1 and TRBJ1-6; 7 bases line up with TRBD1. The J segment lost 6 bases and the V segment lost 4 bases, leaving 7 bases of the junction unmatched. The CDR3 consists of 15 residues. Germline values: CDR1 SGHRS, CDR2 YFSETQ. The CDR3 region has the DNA TGCGCCAGCAGCCTACGTAACAGGGGTAATTCACCCCTCCACTTT. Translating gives CASSLRNRGNSPLHF.

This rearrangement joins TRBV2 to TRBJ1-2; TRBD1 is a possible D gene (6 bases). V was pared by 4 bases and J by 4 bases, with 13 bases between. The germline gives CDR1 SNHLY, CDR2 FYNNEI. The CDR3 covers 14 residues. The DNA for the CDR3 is TGTGCCAGCAGTGCCGGGACATTCGGCTATGGCTACACCTTC. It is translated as CASSAGTFGYGYTF.

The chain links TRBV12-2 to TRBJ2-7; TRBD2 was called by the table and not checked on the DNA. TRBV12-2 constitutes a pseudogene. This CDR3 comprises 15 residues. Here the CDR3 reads CASRFSGRASYEQYF. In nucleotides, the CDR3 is TGTGCAAGTCGCTTTAGCGGGAGGGCCTCCTACGAGCAGTACTTC.

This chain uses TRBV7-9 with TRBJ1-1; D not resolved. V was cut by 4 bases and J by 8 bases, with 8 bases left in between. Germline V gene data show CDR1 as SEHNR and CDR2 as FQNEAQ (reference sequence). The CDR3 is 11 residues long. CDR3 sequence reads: CASSWAAEAFF. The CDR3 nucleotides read TGTGCCAGCAGCTGGGCAGCAGAAGCTTTCTTT.

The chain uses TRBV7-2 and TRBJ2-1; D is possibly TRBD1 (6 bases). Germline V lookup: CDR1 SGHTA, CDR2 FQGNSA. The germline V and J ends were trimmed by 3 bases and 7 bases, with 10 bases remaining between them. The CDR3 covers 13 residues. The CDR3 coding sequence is TGTGCCAGCAGCTTCGGACAGAGAAATGAGCAGTTCTTC. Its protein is CASSFGQRNEQFF. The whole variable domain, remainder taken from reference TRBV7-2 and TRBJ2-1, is GAGVSQSPSNKVTEKGKDVELRCDPISGHTALYWYRQSLGQGLEFLIYFQGNSAPDKSGLPSDRFSAERTGGSVSTLTIQRTQQEDSAVYLCASSFGQRNEQFFGPGTRLTVL.

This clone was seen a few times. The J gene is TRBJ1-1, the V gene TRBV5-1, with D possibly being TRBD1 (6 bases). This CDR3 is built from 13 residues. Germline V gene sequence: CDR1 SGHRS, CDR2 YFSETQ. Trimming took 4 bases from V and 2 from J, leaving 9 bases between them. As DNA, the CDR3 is TGCGCCAGCAGCGTCAGGGGTAACACTGAAGCTTTCTTT. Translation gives CASSVRGNTEAFF.

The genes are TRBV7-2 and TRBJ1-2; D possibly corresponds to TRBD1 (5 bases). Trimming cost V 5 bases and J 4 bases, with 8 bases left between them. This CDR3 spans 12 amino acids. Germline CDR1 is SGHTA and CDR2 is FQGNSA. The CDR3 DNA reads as TGTGCCAGCAGCCCGGACACCTATGGCTACACCTTC. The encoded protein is CASSPDTYGYTF.

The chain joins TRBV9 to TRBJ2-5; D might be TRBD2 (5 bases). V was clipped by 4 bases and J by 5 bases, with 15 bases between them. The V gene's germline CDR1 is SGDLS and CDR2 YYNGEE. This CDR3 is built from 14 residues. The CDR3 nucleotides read TGTGCCAGCAGCCCCCTGACTATCACGGAGACCCAGTACTTC. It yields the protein CASSPLTITETQYF. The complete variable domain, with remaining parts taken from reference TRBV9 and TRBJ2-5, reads DSGVTQTPKHLITATGQRVTLRCSPRSGDLSVYWYQQSLDQGLQFLIQYYNGEERAKGNILERFSAQQFPDLHSELNLSSLELGDSALYFCASSPLTITETQYFGPGTRLLVL.

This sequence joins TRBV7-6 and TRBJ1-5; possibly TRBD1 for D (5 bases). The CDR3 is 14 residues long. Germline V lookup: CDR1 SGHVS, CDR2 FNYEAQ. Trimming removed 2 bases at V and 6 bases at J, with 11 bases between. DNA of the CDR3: TGTGCCAGCAGCTTACACCAGGGTGGTCAGCCCCAGCATTTT. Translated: CASSLHQGGQPQHF.

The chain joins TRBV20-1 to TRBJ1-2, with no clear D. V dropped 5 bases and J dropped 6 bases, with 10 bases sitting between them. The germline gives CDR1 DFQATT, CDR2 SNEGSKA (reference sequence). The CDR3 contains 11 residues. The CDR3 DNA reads TGCAGTGCTCTCCTCGGGAATGGCTACACCTTC. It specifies CSALLGNGYTF.

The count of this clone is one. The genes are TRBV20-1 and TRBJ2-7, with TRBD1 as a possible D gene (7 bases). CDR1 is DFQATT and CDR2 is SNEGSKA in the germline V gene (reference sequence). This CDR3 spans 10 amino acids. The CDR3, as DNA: TGCGGTGCGAGGGGGGACAGCCGAAAAGTC. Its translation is CGARGDSRKV.

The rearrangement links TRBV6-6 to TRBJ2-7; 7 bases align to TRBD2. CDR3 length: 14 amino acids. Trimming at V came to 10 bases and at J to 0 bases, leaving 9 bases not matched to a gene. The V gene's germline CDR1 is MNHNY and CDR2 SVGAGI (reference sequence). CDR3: CATTRGGSSYEQYF. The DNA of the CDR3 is TGTGCCACAACCCGAGGCGGGAGCTCCTACGAGCAGTACTTC.

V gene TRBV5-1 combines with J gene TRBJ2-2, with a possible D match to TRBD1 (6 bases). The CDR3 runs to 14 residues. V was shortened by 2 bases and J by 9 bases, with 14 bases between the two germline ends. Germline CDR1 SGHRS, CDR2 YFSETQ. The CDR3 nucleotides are TGCGCCAGCAGCTTCCAACAGGGAACGAGGGAGCTGTTTTTT. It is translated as CASSFQQGTRELFF.